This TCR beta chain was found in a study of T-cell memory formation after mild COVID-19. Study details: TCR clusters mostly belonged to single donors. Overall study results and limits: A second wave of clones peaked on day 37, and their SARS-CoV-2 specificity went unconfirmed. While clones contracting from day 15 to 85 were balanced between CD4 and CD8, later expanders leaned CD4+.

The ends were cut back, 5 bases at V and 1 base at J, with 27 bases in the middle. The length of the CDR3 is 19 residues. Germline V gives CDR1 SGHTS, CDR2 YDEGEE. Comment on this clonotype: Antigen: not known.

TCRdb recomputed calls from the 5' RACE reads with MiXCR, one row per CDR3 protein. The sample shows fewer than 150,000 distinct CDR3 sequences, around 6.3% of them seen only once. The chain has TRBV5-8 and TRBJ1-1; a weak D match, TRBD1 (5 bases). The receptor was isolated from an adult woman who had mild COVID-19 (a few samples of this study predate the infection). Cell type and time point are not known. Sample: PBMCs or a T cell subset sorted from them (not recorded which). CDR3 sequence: CASRPHGGRGFGKNTEAFF. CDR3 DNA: TGTGCCAGCAGACCTCATGGGGGGAGAGGATTTGGTAAGAACACTGAAGCTTTCTTT.